This T cell receptor (beta chain) appears in the sequencing data of a study of control samples from healthy donors and cancer patients. Produced via immunoSEQ multiplex PCR; TCRdb's table is partial and in-frame only. The data hold about 60,000 clones, with 90% observed a single time. Specimen: PBMCs. The clonotype was recovered from a woman in her fifties or sixties with colorectal cancer.

The CDR3 coding sequence is TGTGCCAGCAGTTACTCGACTAGCGGGGGTCAAGAGACCCAGTACTTC. As protein: CASSYSTSGGQETQYF. V and J are TRBV11-3 and TRBJ2-5, with TRBD2 matching over 12 bases. Germline trimming cut 6 bases from V and 2 bases from J; bases unmatched to any gene: 7. Germline-derived CDR1 and CDR2 are SGHNT and YENEEA. The CDR3 contains 16 residues.